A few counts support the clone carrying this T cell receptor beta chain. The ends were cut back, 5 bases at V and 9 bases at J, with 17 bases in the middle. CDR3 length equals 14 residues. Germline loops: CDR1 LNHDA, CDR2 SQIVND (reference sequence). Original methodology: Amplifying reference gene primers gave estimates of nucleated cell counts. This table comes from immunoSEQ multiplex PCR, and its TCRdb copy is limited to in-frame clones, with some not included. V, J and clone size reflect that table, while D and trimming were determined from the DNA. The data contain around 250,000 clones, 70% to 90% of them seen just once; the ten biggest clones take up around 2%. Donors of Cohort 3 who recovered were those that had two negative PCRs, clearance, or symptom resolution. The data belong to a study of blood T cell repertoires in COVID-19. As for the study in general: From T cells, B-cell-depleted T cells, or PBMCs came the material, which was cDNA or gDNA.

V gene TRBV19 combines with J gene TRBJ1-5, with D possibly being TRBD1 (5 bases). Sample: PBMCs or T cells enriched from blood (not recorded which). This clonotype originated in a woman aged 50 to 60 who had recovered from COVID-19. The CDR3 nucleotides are TGTGCCAGTAGTGAGGACGGAGTCGGGGGGCCCCAGCATTTT. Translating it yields CASSEDGVGGPQHF. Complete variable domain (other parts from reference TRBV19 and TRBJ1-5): DGGITQSPKYLFRKEGQNVTLSCEQNLNHDAMYWYRQDPGQGLRLIYYSQIVNDFQKGDIAEGYSVSREKKESFPLTVTSAQKNPTAFYLCASSEDGVGGPQHFGDGTRLSIL.